This T cell receptor (beta chain) was observed in a study of cytomegalovirus exposure and HLA in healthy donors (TCRdb year 2017). Background for the entire study: An earlier analysis of about 560 of the donors reported about 280 Gb of sequence data and approximately 120 million unique TCR beta sequences obtained from approximately 180 million T cells. Approximately 300 gigabases of sequencing data and 75 million to 85 million unique TCR sequences made up an early release that covered around 640 HLA-typed donors. Among the roughly 400 genotyped donors, around 81% belonged to the genetic ancestry cluster associated with self-reported Caucasian donors. The study aimed to test whether signatures of past pathogen exposure could be identified by cataloging public T cell receptors. The study used immunosequencing to profile the T cell repertoires of around 600 subjects and linked those repertoires to cytomegalovirus serostatus. Along with the roughly 700-subject first cohort, a separate validation cohort of around 120 different subjects was used. To predict cytomegalovirus infection status, the study combined high-throughput TCR immunosequencing, statistical association of individual TCRs with disease status, and machine learning. In a later analysis, previously published TCR beta repertoires from hundreds of donors were re-analyzed and high-resolution HLA genotyping was added so that TCR occurrence patterns could be studied. Rather than drawing on any new phenotypic data, the later analysis identified candidate immune exposures from TCR beta sequences and the way those sequences occurred across donors. In an earlier analysis of a few hundred of the donors, high-throughput TCR beta sequencing was used to judge whether each TCR beta V gene segment behaved as functional or pseudogenic. Alongside the repertoire data, information on donor age, sex, ethnicity and CMV serostatus was compiled. Genome-wide SNP genotypes for about 55% of the 666 donors were used in a later genetic analysis, which treated that subset as a discovery cohort. All discovery cohort repertoires had been generated using a single sequencing platform. Class I and class II HLA loci were covered by the typing at four-digit resolution. Typing coverage varied by locus: about 629-630 donors for A, B, C, DRB1 and DQB1; approximately 500 for DQA1; more than 600 for DPA1; approximately 450 for DPB1. A handful of DR-DQ haplotypes were handled as single units for association and clustering because linkage in the cohort was strong. Across approximately 400 genotyped donors of the cohort, an average of roughly 250,000 unique TCR beta nucleotide sequences per donor were sequenced, and 15% to 20% of those sequences were non-productive. Points the paper makes about the study in general: A further reported finding was that TCR beta sequences accurately predicted the HLA-A and HLA-B alleles for most subjects in the first cohort. Because counts were too low, roughly 18 rarely observed V segments, including chromosome 9 orphons, were left out of the earlier analysis of roughly 600 of the donors. Most TCR sequences were seen in very few donors, while some public TCRs were found in many individuals. The authors suggested that the approach could potentially be generalized to other disease states and immunological phenotypes. In a later analysis, most CMV-associated TCR beta chains were found to appear HLA-restricted, with HLA associations seemingly driven largely by CMV exposure. Linkage disequilibrium might explain the correlated functional status among segregating V segments, but an unknown experimental factor could not be excluded. In a later analysis, some 17,000 TCR beta sequences were associated with specific HLA alleles at a false discovery rate of 0.05. The study gave a list of about 170 TCR beta chains associated with cytomegalovirus. A later analysis reported that several top co-occurrence clusters appeared linked to parvovirus B19, influenza, CMV and Epstein-Barr virus. Cytomegalovirus status was reported to be diagnosed by the classifier with high specificity and sensitivity in both the original and validation cohorts. A later analysis found that HLA-associated TCR beta chains were more clonally expanded and had lower generation probabilities than equally common non-associated chains. Because the 87-base-pair reads could not distinguish some IMGT-functional V segments, including TRBV6-2 and TRBV6-3, those segments were excluded. In this cohort, only TCR beta chains were sequenced, and detectable features were limited by the absence of alpha or paired-chain data. An association between a missense DCLRE1C variant and V-gene and J-gene trimming of TCR beta chains was found in a later genetic analysis and replicated in an independent cohort. When HLA alleles, especially DR and DQ, strongly co-occurred, TCR associations were difficult to assign to individual alleles. In vitro tests confirmed that a few of the cytomegalovirus-associated TCR beta chains recognize cytomegalovirus antigens. Roughly uniform sequencing depth across donors was assumed in presence/absence analyses, although this assumption may not hold. According to a later genetic analysis, donors in an Asian-associated ancestry cluster had fewer N-insertions in productive TCRs than the approximately 650-donor mean. According to a later analysis, TCR association rates differed among HLA loci, with DRB1 alleles showing the most associated TCRs and HLA-C alleles showing the fewest. A group of highly shared sequence variants was considered likely to be a technical artifact of the sequencing pipeline. In an earlier analysis of about 600 of the donors, most TCR beta V segments appeared in productive rearrangements about 87% or about 30% of the time, broadly matching IMGT annotations. For the cohort, immune exposure information was limited to CMV serostatus. Because HLA typing was missing for some donors at each locus, association tests included only the typed subset.

In total, fewer than 750 healthy bone marrow donors made up the cohort. At the time of sampling, all cohort members were nominally healthy, though unrecorded immune exposures were likely present. Of the approximately 620 cohort members, about 270 had a positive CMV serostatus and roughly 370 had a negative one, while no CMV serostatus was recorded for the donor. Every donor gave a peripheral blood sample, and the peripheral blood mononuclear cells from that sample were used for TCR beta sequencing. Genomic DNA was extracted from the blood cell samples with the Qiagen DNeasy Blood Extraction Kit. On this clone itself: Its target antigen remains unknown. No much larger clonotype is one base removed from it; base qualities were not supplied.

Ends trimmed: V by 0 bases, J by 5 bases; bases unmatched to a gene: 9. CDR1 and CDR2, per the germline V gene (reference sequence), are GTSNPN and SVGIG. From the cysteine up to the phenylalanine, the CDR3 has a length of 16 residues. The retained sequence is limited to the CDR3, 48 bases, with the frame set at the first base. Libraries were built with the immunoSEQ multiplex PCR assay. For the multiplex PCR, a mixture combining 60 forward primers for TCR Vbeta segments and 13 reverse primers for TCR Jbeta segments was used. The CDR3 region of rearranged TCR beta genes was amplified from genomic DNA with a multiplex PCR assay. The amplified TCR beta libraries were sequenced on the Illumina HiSeq System as 87-base-pair reads. On the study's bioinformatics: A later analysis tallied approximately 87 million unique TCR beta chains across the 700 or so repertoires, and around 9.9 million of those chains were shared by two or more donors. Raw reads were error-corrected and collapsed into unique sequences by a nearest-neighbor algorithm in which closely related sequences were merged to remove PCR and sequencing errors. V, D and J gene segments were assigned by aligning CDR3 sequences to IMGT reference sequences. For a sequence to be retained, a match of at least six nucleotides to both a V gene segment and a J gene segment was required. A rearrangement counted as productive if the CDR3 had no stop codons and remained in frame with V and J, and every other rearrangement counted as non-productive. CDR3 was defined according to IMGT convention as the region running from the second conserved V-encoded cysteine to the conserved J-encoded phenylalanine. The earlier analysis of a few hundred of the donors excluded any sequence lacking an unambiguous match to a single V gene segment. In an earlier analysis of around 590 of the donors, a V segment was called functional when productive rearrangements were above 56.7%, and segregating when the standard deviation between donors exceeded 5%. A statistical classification framework was built to diagnose cytomegalovirus status from the catalog of TCR beta chain sequences. In a later analysis, TCR nucleotide sequences were compared against IMGT/GENE-DB human TR gene sequences so that V and J genes could be assigned. The TCRdist pipeline was used in a later analysis to assign CDR3 sequences and most-parsimonious VDJ recombination scenarios. In a later analysis, every TCR beta chain was defined by the combination of its CDR3 amino acid sequence and its V-gene family, and reads without a unique V-gene family were dropped. In a later analysis, 450 to 600 highly shared, low-generation-probability nucleotide sequences were removed to address suspected cross-contamination and a sequencing artifact. In a later analysis, a clonal expansion index was calculated for each public chain from normalized within-repertoire ranks of inferred template counts. In a later analysis, generation probabilities were computed using a VDJ recombination model fitted to out-of-frame rearrangements, and the results were checked against IGoR. Hypergeometric tests were used in a later analysis to score TCR-TCR, TCR-HLA and TCR-CMV co-occurrence, with a repertoire-size bias correction applied to the TCR pairs. False discovery rates were estimated in a later analysis by permuting HLA or CMV assignments 20 times. A later analysis grouped co-occurring TCRs with DBSCAN, adding TCRdist sequence similarity when clustering within HLA-allele-positive subsets. Repertoires with fewer than 30,000 or more than 120,000 public chains, plus five repertoires with anomalous nucleotide sharing, were excluded from co-occurrence clustering. The immuneACCESS repertoire file appears here via TCRdb, limited to in-frame rearrangements. These files lack a portion of the clones; in checked studies, under half of the deficit traces to unresolved V genes, and the cause of the others is not known. V, J and clone size reflect that table, while D and trimming were determined from the DNA. In all, the sample holds 85,000 to 100,000 clones, and about 70% of those were seen once. The ten largest clones add up to roughly 8.3% of the sample.

The V gene is TRBV30 and the J gene is TRBJ2-5, with 10 middle bases fitting TRBD2. Sequencing used PBMCs. The source is a human donor in good health. Here is the DNA: TGTGCCTGGAGTGTAGGGACTAGCGTCTCGAGGGAGACCCAGTACTTC. The translation is CAWSVGTSVSRETQYF.